The TCR beta chain under discussion was sequenced for a study of response to subunit inactivated influenza vaccine. Study-wide findings and caveats: Every seasonal influenza vaccination brings in few new T cells, the authors suggested.

The CDR3 is 14 residues long. The germline CDR1 and CDR2 sequences are SGHVS and FQNEAQ. V was trimmed by 7 bases and J by 2 bases, leaving 15 bases between them. TCRdb independently ran MiXCR on the RT-PCR reads; one entry per CDR3 protein. Of hundreds of thousands of distinct CDR3 sequences in the sample, about 18% were seen once. This clonotype appeared a few times. Its antigen remains unidentified. This TCR derives from a man in his fifties who received an inactivated influenza vaccine. The chain couples TRBV7-8 to TRBJ2-7; D gene ambiguous. Here the sequenced sample was PBMCs from blood, taken 4 to 6 days after vaccination. The CDR3 DNA reads TGTGCCAGCACTATAACTGAGGATCCCTACGAGCAGTACTTC. Translation: CASTITEDPYEQYF.